A single sample gave rise to the 31 T cell receptor beta chains below, sequenced in a study of cytomegalovirus exposure and HLA in healthy donors. The primer mix had 60 Vbeta and 13 Jbeta primers. Only in-frame clones appear in the TCRdb table, and some are missing; sequencing was by immunoSEQ multiplex PCR. The sample has some 200,000 clones; about an eighth are singletons. Sequencing was carried out using PBMCs. The receptors stem from a man in his fifties in good health and CMV-seropositive.

The chain carries TRBV5-1 and TRBJ2-2; 10 positions match TRBD1. The CDR3 covers 17 residues. J gave up 0 bases and V 0 bases, and 2 bases lay outside the gene matches. CDR1 and CDR2 from the germline V gene are SGHRS and YFSETQ. The CDR3 DNA reads TGCGCCAGCAGCTTGGAGGGGACAGGGGCGAACACCGGGGAGCTGTTTTTT. Its protein product is CASSLEGTGANTGELFF. Variable domain in full (rest from reference TRBV5-1 and TRBJ2-2): KAGVTQTPRYLIKTRGQQVTLSCSPISGHRSVSWYQQTPGQGLQFLFEYFSETQRNKGNFPGRFSGRQFSNSRSEMNVSTLELGDSALYLCASSLEGTGANTGELFFGEGSRLTVL.

In this sample, this clone turned up a few times. The genes are TRBV19 and TRBJ1-4, with 10 nucleotides matching TRBD1. Trimming removed 4 bases from V and 7 bases from J; junction bases left unmatched: 12. This CDR3 region has 17 residues. Germline V CDR1 and CDR2: LNHDA, SQIVND (reference sequence). The CDR3: CASSTLPGQGKAEKLFF. As DNA, the CDR3 is TGTGCCAGTAGTACCTTACCGGGACAGGGGAAGGCTGAAAAACTGTTTTTT.

Only a few counts were recorded for this clone. V gene TRBV7-8 combines with J gene TRBJ2-1; D possibly corresponds to TRBD1 (6 bases). V lost 6 bases, J lost 7 bases, and 19 bases lay in between. The CDR3 is made up of 15 amino acids. Germline-derived CDR1 and CDR2 are SGHVS and FQNEAQ. CDR3 region: CASRLGLAQGNEQFF. The CDR3 nucleotides read TGTGCCAGCAGACTCGGCCTTGCGCAGGGGAATGAGCAGTTCTTC.

The chain links TRBV4-3 to TRBJ2-1, with 12 positions matching TRBD2. Trimming cost V 2 bases and J 8 bases; bases outside gene matches: 4. Germline V gives CDR1 LGHNA, CDR2 YSLEER. CDR3 length equals 15 residues. The CDR3, as DNA: TGCGCCAGCAGCCAAACGGGACTAGCGGGCCATGAGCAGTTCTTC. It codes for CASSQTGLAGHEQFF.

This clone was seen only a few times. The chain uses TRBV7-8 and TRBJ2-3; possibly TRBD1 for D (5 bases). The germline V gene encodes CDR1 SGHVS and CDR2 FQNEAQ. V was pared by 2 bases and J by 9 bases, with 15 bases between. There are 14 residues in the CDR3. In DNA form, the CDR3 reads TGTGCCAGCAGCTTACAACAGGTATTCGGCACGCAGTATTTT. As protein: CASSLQQVFGTQYF.

This clone was seen a few times. The CDR3: CASSLGDRPGKNTIYF. The CDR3 region has the DNA TGTGCCAGCAGCTTAGGCGATCGGCCGGGTAAAAACACCATATATTTT. V is TRBV7-6 and J is TRBJ1-3, with D uncertain. V was shortened by 1 base and J by 6 bases, with 16 bases between the two germline ends. Germline-derived CDR1 and CDR2 are SGHVS and FNYEAQ. CDR3 length equals 16 residues.

This rearrangement joins TRBV11-1 to TRBJ2-1; TRBD1 matches at 9 bases. The germline V gene has CDR1 SGHAT and CDR2 FQDESV (reference sequence). V gave up 5 bases and J gave up 4 bases; unmatched junction bases: 6. The CDR3 totals 15 residues. CDR3 loop: CASSDGTGSYNEQFF. In DNA form, the CDR3 reads TGTGCCAGCAGCGACGGGACAGGGAGTTACAATGAGCAGTTCTTC. The complete variable domain, with remaining parts taken from reference TRBV11-1 and TRBJ2-1, reads EAEVAQSPRYKITEKSQAVAFWCDPISGHATLYWYRQILGQGPELLVQFQDESVVDDSQLPKDRFSAERLKGVDSTLKIQPAELGDSAMYLCASSDGTGSYNEQFFGPGTRLTVL.

This clone has a count of ten or more. The chain couples TRBV7-2 to TRBJ2-7; D possibly corresponds to TRBD1 (7 bases). The germline gives CDR1 SGHTA, CDR2 FQGNSA. The CDR3 is 16 amino acids. Deletions cut 5 bases from V and 5 bases from J, with 22 bases between. The CDR3 DNA reads TGTGCCAGCAGCCCTCAGGGGGGACTCCCCGGCCACGAGCAGTACTTC. This gives the protein CASSPQGGLPGHEQYF.

This clone came up a few times. The chain links TRBV5-4 to TRBJ1-2; perhaps TRBD1 as D (6 bases). The CDR3 has 15 residues. Trimming pared 2 bases from V and 5 bases from J, leaving 16 bases between. Germline V CDR1 and CDR2: SGHNT, YYREEE (reference sequence). In DNA, the CDR3 is TGTGCCAGCAGCTTAAATCTTCAGGGGTGGTATGGCTACACCTTC. Translating gives CASSLNLQGWYGYTF.

The table lists this clone with a few counts. This chain uses TRBV14 with TRBJ2-1, with a weak D call TRBD2 (6 bases). Trimming shortened V by 4 bases and J by 3 bases, and 13 bases separated the two germline ends. Germline assignment: CDR1 SGHDN and CDR2 FVKESK. There are 15 residues in the CDR3. The CDR3 DNA follows: TGTGCCAGCAGCCCGCCTGGAGGGGTCTACAATGAGCAGTTCTTC. This gives the protein CASSPPGGVYNEQFF. Variable domain in full (rest from reference TRBV14 and TRBJ2-1): EAGVTQFPSHSVIEKGQTVTLRCDPISGHDNLYWYRRVMGKEIKFLLHFVKESKQDESGMPNNRFLAERTGGTYSTLKVQPAELEDSGVYFCASSPPGGVYNEQFFGPGTRLTVL.

The rearrangement uses TRBV2 and TRBJ1-1, with 7 bases fitting TRBD1. The V segment lost 10 bases and the J segment 5 bases; nucleotides outside the gene matches: 10. The germline CDR1 and CDR2 sequences are SNHLY and FYNNEI. This CDR3 has 13 amino acids. The CDR3 spells CANHRGWRTEAFF. CDR3 in DNA: TGTGCCAACCACAGGGGATGGAGGACTGAAGCTTTCTTT.

The V and J genes are TRBV7-2 and TRBJ2-3, with 9 nucleotides matching TRBD1. The CDR3 contains 14 residues. CDR1 and CDR2 (germline): SGHTA, FQGNSA. V dropped 5 bases and J dropped 4; count of bases not matched to a gene: 4. The CDR3 sequence is CASSLGQGSDTQYF. The DNA of the CDR3 is TGTGCCAGCAGCCTGGGACAGGGCTCAGATACGCAGTATTTT.

This clone has a handful of counts. The V call is TRBV19, the J call TRBJ2-5, with 7 positions matching TRBD1. V lost 1 base and J lost 2; bases outside the gene matches: 4. The CDR3 length is 15 residues. Looked up from germline, CDR1 is LNHDA and CDR2 is SQIVND (reference sequence). The DNA for the CDR3 is TGTGCCAGTAGTATAGGCAGGGGGTTTCAAGAGACCCAGTACTTC. Its protein is CASSIGRGFQETQYF. The full variable domain, with the rest looked up from reference TRBV19 and TRBJ2-5, is DGGITQSPKYLFRKEGQNVTLSCEQNLNHDAMYWYRQDPGQGLRLIYYSQIVNDFQKGDIAEGYSVSREKKESFPLTVTSAQKNPTAFYLCASSIGRGFQETQYFGPGTRLLVL.

The chain carries TRBV4-3 and TRBJ2-1; D remains ambiguous. The CDR3 totals 13 residues. V lost 4 bases to trimming and J lost 0 bases, with 4 bases between them. CDR1 is LGHNA, CDR2 YSLEER, per germline. The CDR3 region is CASSLFSYNEQFF. In nucleotides, the CDR3 is TGCGCCAGCAGCCTATTCTCCTACAATGAGCAGTTCTTC.

This clone was observed a few times. The chain is built from TRBV9 and TRBJ2-2, with TRBD1 as a possible D gene (5 bases). The length of the CDR3 is 15 residues. V was shortened by 4 bases and J by 0 bases, with 10 bases between the two germline ends. Germline CDR1 reads SGDLS; CDR2 reads YYNGEE. In nucleotides, the CDR3 is TGTGCCAGCAGCCTCGGACATACGAACACCGGGGAGCTGTTTTTT. This encodes CASSLGHTNTGELFF.

This clone was seen a handful of times. The gene calls are TRBV29-1 and TRBJ1-2; 9 nucleotides line up with TRBD1. The CDR3 runs 16 residues. V lost 0 bases and J lost 5; bases outside the gene matches: 10. CDR1 SQVTM and CDR2 ANQGSEA come from the germline V gene. CDR3 in DNA: TGCAGCGTTGAAGATCAAAGGGGACAGGGTTCTTATGGCTACACCTTC. Translated: CSVEDQRGQGSYGYTF.

The CDR3, as DNA: TGTGCCAGTAGTAGAGGGGGTGGCAGACTGGATACGCAGTATTTT. Translating gives CASSRGGGRLDTQYF. This rearrangement joins TRBV19 to TRBJ2-3, with a weak D call TRBD1 (6 bases). Trimming cost V 4 bases and J 6 bases, with 17 bases left between them. The V gene's germline CDR1 is LNHDA and CDR2 SQIVND (reference sequence). CDR3 length: 15 amino acids.

The chain uses TRBV6-1 and TRBJ2-3; TRBD2 agrees at 13 bases. Per germline, CDR1 MNHNS and CDR2 SASEGT. This CDR3 is 17 amino acids long. V dropped 4 bases and J dropped 4; count of bases not matched to a gene: 8. The CDR3, as DNA: TGTGCCAGCAGTGTAACTAGCGGGGGGGTCTGGGCAGATACGCAGTATTTT. Encoded protein: CASSVTSGGVWADTQYF.

V gene TRBV7-2 combines with J gene TRBJ2-5; 7 bases match TRBD1. Trimming took 6 bases from V and 2 from J; bases not matched to a gene: 12. Per the germline V gene, CDR1 is SGHTA and CDR2 is FQGNSA. This CDR3 spans 16 amino acids. The DNA for the CDR3 is TGTGCCAGCAGTAAGGGGGCGGTGGTAGGACAAGAGACCCAGTACTTC. Translating it yields CASSKGAVVGQETQYF.

This chain joins TRBV2 and TRBJ1-4, with D uncertain. The V end lost 6 bases, the J end lost 8 bases, and 10 bases lay between the germline ends. CDR1 and CDR2 from the germline V gene are SNHLY and FYNNEI. This CDR3 contains 12 residues. CDR3 amino acids: CASREVGEKLFF. CDR3 nucleotides: TGTGCCAGCAGAGAGGTTGGGGAAAAACTGTTTTTT.

This clone was detected a few times. V and J are TRBV7-2 and TRBJ2-3, with 9 positions matching TRBD2. The CDR3 has 15 amino acids. The germline V gene has CDR1 SGHTA and CDR2 FQGNSA. Trimming cost V 5 bases and J 1 base; bases outside gene matches: 4. The CDR3 DNA sequence: TGTGCCAGCAGCCCTCAGCGGGGGGGCACAGATACGCAGTATTTT. Its protein is CASSPQRGGTDTQYF.

This rearrangement joins TRBV7-9 to TRBJ2-2, with 10 bases aligning to TRBD1. The germline V gene encodes CDR1 SEHNR and CDR2 FQNEAQ (reference sequence). J gave up 3 bases and V 3 bases, and 4 bases lay outside the gene matches. The CDR3 extends over 16 amino acids. The CDR3 DNA reads as TGTGCCAGCAGCTTGGGACAGGGGTTCGACACCGGGGAGCTGTTTTTT. Its protein product is CASSLGQGFDTGELFF.

The chain couples TRBV7-9 to TRBJ2-7; 7 bases fit TRBD1. The germline gives CDR1 SEHNR, CDR2 FQNEAQ (reference sequence). The V gene end was trimmed by 5 bases and the J gene end by 2 bases; junction bases not matched to a gene: 6. CDR3 length: 14 residues. CDR3 amino acids: CASSAQGYPYEQYV. The CDR3 bases are TGTGCCAGCAGCGCACAGGGGTATCCCTACGAGCAGTACGTC.

This clone was observed a handful of times. The V gene is TRBV30, the J gene TRBJ1-3, with 7 bases lining up with TRBD1. The germline V gene has CDR1 GTSNPN and CDR2 SVGIG (reference sequence). After removal of 5 bases from V and 1 base from J, the junction contained 5 bases not matched to a gene. The CDR3 totals 14 residues. Written as DNA, the CDR3 is TGTGCCTGGTCGGGACAGTGGTCTGGAAACACCATATATTTT. Protein product: CAWSGQWSGNTIYF.

This clone was seen only a few times. This chain uses TRBV7-2 with TRBJ2-1; 9 bases are a match to TRBD2. The CDR3 spans 16 residues. Germline-derived CDR1 and CDR2 are SGHTA and FQGNSA. With 1 base clipped from V and 6 bases from J, the junction kept 7 bases outside the gene matches. CDR3 residues: CASSLGTSVSSNEQFF. The CDR3 DNA follows: TGTGCCAGCAGCTTAGGGACTAGCGTGAGTTCCAATGAGCAGTTCTTC.

The CDR3 sequence: CASSLSPGGNGYTF. CDR3 DNA: TGTGCCAGCAGCTTAAGTCCAGGGGGTAATGGCTACACCTTC. This chain uses TRBV7-2 with TRBJ1-2, with 7 bases fitting TRBD1. There are 14 residues in the CDR3. Germline CDR1 SGHTA, CDR2 FQGNSA. The J segment lost 6 bases and the V segment lost 2 bases, leaving 6 bases of the junction unmatched.

This clone came up a few times. This chain uses TRBV9 with TRBJ1-2, with D uncertain. The CDR3 contains 15 residues. Trimming took 3 bases from V and 5 from J, leaving 17 bases between them. CDR1 SGDLS and CDR2 YYNGEE come from the germline V gene. CDR3 in DNA: TGTGCCAGCAGCGCTCACCTCGCGGTAGATTATGGCTACACCTTC. Its translation is CASSAHLAVDYGYTF.

The chain carries TRBV4-1 and TRBJ1-1; 7 bases align to TRBD1. Germline V gene data show CDR1 as MGHRA and CDR2 as YSYEKL. V dropped 2 bases and J dropped 6; count of bases not matched to a gene: 6. The CDR3 is 14 residues long. The CDR3 DNA follows: TGCGCCAGCAGCCAAACTACAGGGGCGGCTGAAGCTTTCTTT. As protein: CASSQTTGAAEAFF.

The V gene is TRBV9, the J gene TRBJ1-2; TRBD1 aligns across 11 bases. J gave up 5 bases and V 3 bases, and 6 bases lay outside the gene matches. The CDR3 is made up of 15 amino acids. Germline CDR1 is SGDLS and CDR2 is YYNGEE. The CDR3 here is CASSAGQGVWYGYTF. The CDR3 DNA reads as TGTGCCAGCAGCGCGGGACAGGGGGTTTGGTATGGCTACACCTTC. Full variable domain (missing parts from reference TRBV9 and TRBJ1-2): DSGVTQTPKHLITATGQRVTLRCSPRSGDLSVYWYQQSLDQGLQFLIQYYNGEERAKGNILERFSAQQFPDLHSELNLSSLELGDSALYFCASSAGQGVWYGYTFGSGTRLTVV.

The sample holds a few counts of this clone. The V call is TRBV5-1, the J call TRBJ2-1, with D perhaps matching TRBD2 (6 bases). V was cut by 3 bases and J by 4 bases, with 17 bases left in between. The CDR3 runs to 16 residues. Germline lookup yields CDR1 SGHRS and CDR2 YFSETQ. The CDR3 sequence: CASSSIVLGGYNEQFF. DNA of the CDR3: TGCGCCAGCAGCTCGATAGTCTTGGGGGGTTACAATGAGCAGTTCTTC.

This clone has only a few counts. This chain joins TRBV7-6 and TRBJ2-5, with a weak D call TRBD1 (6 bases). V lost 5 bases and J 2 bases, leaving 9 bases between the germline ends. The germline V gene encodes CDR1 SGHVS and CDR2 FNYEAQ. The CDR3 has 13 residues. CDR3 amino acids: CASSPDSQETQYF. CDR3 coding DNA: TGTGCCAGCAGCCCGGACAGTCAAGAGACCCAGTACTTC. Using reference TRBV7-6 and TRBJ2-5 for the parts outside the CDR3, the full variable domain is GAGVSQSPRYKVTKRGQDVALRCDPISGHVSLYWYRQALGQGPEFLTYFNYEAQQDKSGLPNDRFSAERPEGSISTLTIQRTEQRDSAMYRCASSPDSQETQYFGPGTRLLVL.